The T cell receptor beta chain under discussion was sequenced for a study of T cells in localized non-small cell lung cancer. The V gene end was trimmed by 5 bases and the J gene end by 6 bases; junction bases not matched to a gene: 14. Germline assignment: CDR1 SGHAT and CDR2 FQNNGV. The CDR3 totals 17 residues. This table comes from immunoSEQ multiplex PCR, and its TCRdb copy is limited to in-frame clones, with some not included. This table has fewer than 95,000 clones, about nine tenths appearing once. The V and J genes are TRBV11-2 and TRBJ2-1; TRBD2 aligns across 9 bases. Sequences were derived from PBMCs, sampled before any cancer treatment. This sequence was found in a woman aged 35 to 69 with stage II squamous cell lung carcinoma. The CDR3 bases are TGTGCCAGCAGCCAAGGCACCGGGAGCGGGAGGTCCAATGAGCAGTTCTTC. Its protein product is CASSQGTGSGRSNEQFF. The full variable domain, completed using reference TRBV11-2 and TRBJ2-1, is EAGVAQSPRYKIIEKRQSVAFWCNPISGHATLYWYQQILGQGPKLLIQFQNNGVVDDSQLPKDRFSAERLKGVDSTLKIQPAKLEDSAVYLCASSQGTGSGRSNEQFFGPGTRLTVL.